This T cell receptor beta chain is drawn from a study of beta chain features in type 1 diabetes. Study details: All samples together contributed around 98,000,000 sorted cells for examination.

Between the trimmed V and J ends, which lost 4 bases and 10 bases, there was a span of 14 bases. The CDR3 is 13 amino acids. Germline V gene data show CDR1 as SGHTA and CDR2 as FQGNSA. This clone has more than one count but fewer than ten. Its antigen is unknown. Study results and caveats: For Type 1 diabetes patients, all four CD4+ subsets carried TCRB CDR3s that were moderately but significantly shorter. Naive, central memory and Treg TCRB repertoires appeared more alike in patients than in healthy donors. Any HLA effect on TCRB rearrangement was left unresolved by small sub-analyses.

Sequencing targeted expressed TCRB transcripts, as all isolated RNA had been reverse transcribed. Clones were read by immunoSEQ multiplex PCR, and TCRdb kept only the in-frame ones, dropping some. The sample contains hundreds of thousands of clones, about 29% of which appear only once. The chain links TRBV7-2 to TRBJ2-1; maybe TRBD1 (6 bases). The origin of this receptor is a young man in good health. Sequenced input: naive CD4+ T cells from blood. CDR3 region: CASSSLGAREQFF. CDR3 DNA sequence: TGTGCCAGCAGCTCCCTGGGGGCGAGGGAGCAGTTCTTC. Using reference TRBV7-2 and TRBJ2-1 for the parts outside the CDR3, the full variable domain is GAGVSQSPSNKVTEKGKDVELRCDPISGHTALYWYRQSLGQGLEFLIYFQGNSAPDKSGLPSDRFSAERTGGSVSTLTIQRTQQEDSAVYLCASSSLGAREQFFGPGTRLTVL.